These T cell receptor beta chains were read from a single sample in a study of blood T cell repertoires in COVID-19. Only in-frame clones appear in the TCRdb table, and some are missing; sequencing was by immunoSEQ multiplex PCR. The sample includes over 250,000 clones, approximately 85% seen only once; the top ten take about 11%. The sample taken for sequencing was peripheral blood. The receptors shown here come from a woman between 65 and 79 years old with acute or convalescent COVID-19. Both conserved end residues are part of each CDR3. D genes are given only for firm matches. Not every row has a clone size; where given, it reads once, few, many or a size class.

d_gene	v_gene	j_gene	abundance	CDR3nt	CDR3aa
NA	TRBV19	TRBJ1-4	NA	TGTGCCTCGAGCGCTCAACGGAAGGAAAAACTGTTTTTT	CASSAQRKEKLFF
TRBD1	TRBV10-2	TRBJ1-2	NA	TGCGCCAGCAGTTCACCACAGGGGTATGGCTACACCTTC	CASSSPQGYGYTF
NA	TRBV5-1	TRBJ2-2	NA	TGCGCCAGCAGCTTAAAGGGGGCCGGGGAGCTGTTTTTT	CASSLKGAGELFF
NA	TRBV27	TRBJ1-6	NA	TGTGCCAGCAGTTTGAGACAGGAGGATTCACCCCTCCACTTT	CASSLRQEDSPLHF
TRBD1	TRBV3-1/TRBV3-2	TRBJ1-1	NA	TGTGCCAGCAGTTCTGACAGGGGAATTGGGGCTTTCTTT	CASSSDRGIGAFF
TRBD1	TRBV7-9	TRBJ1-1	NA	TGTGCCAGCAGCGAGACAGGGGACACTGAAGCTTTCTTT	CASSETGDTEAFF
TRBD2	TRBV29-1	TRBJ2-3	NA	TGCAGCGTAGACGCTAGCGGGGGTATCACAGATACGCAGTATTTT	CSVDASGGITDTQYF
NA	TRBV5-1	TRBJ2-7	once	TGCGCCAGCAGCCCCGAGGGCTCGGGGGTTCTCACGTACGAGCAGTACTTC	CASSPEGSGVLTYEQYF
TRBD1	TRBV5-1	TRBJ1-2	NA	TGCGCCAGCAGATCTGACAGGGTAGCTAACTATGGCTACACCTTC	CASRSDRVANYGYTF
NA	TRBV18	TRBJ1-2	NA	TGTGCCAGCTCACAGGTTCTAGCTAACTATGGCTACACCTTC	CASSQVLANYGYTF
TRBD1	TRBV9	TRBJ1-2	NA	TGTGCCAGCAGCGTAGCGGGGACAGCCCGATCCATTTCTGGCTACACCTTC	CASSVAGTARSISGYTF
NA	TRBV5-1	TRBJ1-4	NA	TGCGCCAGCCAAACAGGGCCTAATGAAAAACTGTTTTTT	CASQTGPNEKLFF
NA	TRBV9	TRBJ1-3	NA	TGTGCCAGCAGCGTAGTTTTCGGGGGGCAGGAGGACACCATATATTTT	CASSVVFGGQEDTIYF
NA	TRBV19	TRBJ2-5	NA	TGTGCCAGTAGTATCCCCCTAACCGGGCAAGAGACCCAGTACTTC	CASSIPLTGQETQYF
NA	TRBV3-1/TRBV3-2	TRBJ1-6	NA	TGTGCCAGCAGCCAAGGGCGGGGGAATTCACCCCTCCACTTT	CASSQGRGNSPLHF
NA	TRBV2	TRBJ1-1	once	TGTGCCAGCAGTGAAGCGCGGGGGGCGAGGGAAGCTTTCTTT	CASSEARGAREAFF
NA	TRBV5-8	TRBJ2-5	NA	TGTGCCAGCAGCTCGCGGACAGCCAAGAGGCAAGAGACCCAGTACTTC	CASSSRTAKRQETQYF
NA	TRBV29-1	TRBJ1-2	many	TGCAGCGTTGAGTCCGGGGTGGACTATGGCTACACCTTC	CSVESGVDYGYTF
TRBD1	TRBV7-6	TRBJ1-5	NA	TGTGCCAGCAGCCCATTTGGACAGGGGGGAGATCAGCCCCAGCATTTT	CASSPFGQGGDQPQHF
NA	TRBV5-1	TRBJ1-1	NA	TGCGCCAGCAGCTTCGATTTGGCCCGCTGGCCACAGGAGCGCTCTGCAGGCACTGAAGCTTTCTTT	CASSFDLARWPQERSAGTEAFF
NA	TRBV7-2	TRBJ2-7	NA	TGTGCCAGCAGCCCTAGGCAGGGGTCTCACGAGCAGTACTTC	CASSPRQGSHEQYF
TRBD1	TRBV5-1	TRBJ2-5	NA	TGCGCCAGCAGCCGCGCCGGGACAGGGCAAGAGACCCAGTACTTC	CASSRAGTGQETQYF
NA	TRBV7-9	TRBJ1-3	NA	TGTGCCAGCACTGAGACAAGGTTGGTTGGAAACACCATATATTTT	CASTETRLVGNTIYF
NA	TRBV2	TRBJ2-7	NA	TGTGCCAGCAGTGAGGAGGTCGAGCAGTACTTC	CASSEEVEQYF
NA	TRBV9	TRBJ2-7	NA	TGTGCCAGCAGCGTTGGGGCGGGGACTGAGCAGTACTTC	CASSVGAGTEQYF
TRBD2	TRBV3-1/TRBV3-2	TRBJ2-1	NA	TGTGCCAGCAGCCCGGGACTAGCGGGGGCCTCCACATACAATGAGCAGTTCTTC	CASSPGLAGASTYNEQFF
NA	TRBV6-6	TRBJ2-1	NA	TGTGCCAGCAGTCGACTCGATGAGCAGTTCTTC	CASSRLDEQFF
TRBD1	TRBV19	TRBJ1-1	NA	TGTGCCAGTAGTGGAGAGGGGGCATGGGAAACTTTCTTT	CASSGEGAWETFF
NA	TRBV5-1	TRBJ2-5	NA	TGCGCCAGCAGGCGGGCGACCGAGGGAGAAGAGACCCAGTACTTC	CASRRATEGEETQYF
NA	TRBV11-2	TRBJ1-1	NA	TGTGCCAGCAGCTCAGCCCCGACAGGAGGTATAAGGACTGAAGCTTTCTTT	CASSSAPTGGIRTEAFF
TRBD1	TRBV11-2	TRBJ2-1	NA	TGTGCCAGCAGCTCTCAATGGACAGGGGGCTACAATGAGCAGTTCTTC	CASSSQWTGGYNEQFF
NA	TRBV18	TRBJ2-4	NA	TGTGCCAGCTCACCCGATCGGTCCCTTACTCAGTACTTC	CASSPDRSLTQYF
NA	TRBV19	TRBJ2-1	NA	TGTGCCAGTAGAGTGGCCGCATCCTACAATGAGCAGTTCTTC	CASRVAASYNEQFF
TRBD1	TRBV7-9	TRBJ1-1	few	TGTGCCAGCAGCCCTCACAGGGGGCCTGAAGCTTTCTTT	CASSPHRGPEAFF
TRBD2	TRBV18	TRBJ2-1	NA	TGTGCCAGCTCATACGGGCTAGCGGGGCGTTACAATGAGCAGTTCTTC	CASSYGLAGRYNEQFF
NA	TRBV2	TRBJ2-3	NA	TGTGCCAGCTCCCTAGCATCTTTTGATACGCAGTATTTT	CASSLASFDTQYF
TRBD2	TRBV4-1	TRBJ2-5	NA	TGCGCCAGCAGTATTGCGGGGGGGAGGAGGGAGACCCAGTACTTC	CASSIAGGRRETQYF
NA	TRBV7-8	TRBJ2-7	NA	TGTGCCAGCAACCAGGGGCGCAAATCCCAGTACTTC	CASNQGRKSQYF
NA	TRBV6-6	TRBJ2-5	NA	TGTGCCAGCAGTCGGGCCGCTAGCGAGGAGACCCAGTACTTC	CASSRAASEETQYF
TRBD1	TRBV4-2	TRBJ1-4	NA	TGTGCCAGCAGCCAAGCGCAGGACAGGGGGGAAAAACTGTTTTTT	CASSQAQDRGEKLFF
TRBD1	TRBV19	TRBJ1-1	NA	TGTGCCAGTACGATAAGAGGGGGCGTCACTGAAGCTTTCTTT	CASTIRGGVTEAFF
NA	TRBV5-5	TRBJ1-2	few	TGTGCCAGCAGCTTGGTCATGGGCGATGGCTACACCTTC	CASSLVMGDGYTF
NA	TRBV7-9	TRBJ2-2	NA	TGTGCCGGGCGACACTACACCGGGGAGCTGTTTTTT	CAGRHYTGELFF
NA	TRBV3-1/TRBV3-2	TRBJ2-5	NA	TGTGCCAGCAGCCCCGACCCGGGGGGCTGGGAGACCCAGTACTTC	CASSPDPGGWETQYF
NA	TRBV5-1	TRBJ2-1	NA	TGCGCCAGCAGCTTTGGTTTATTCGCGCAAAGCTCCTACAATGAGCAGTTCTTC	CASSFGLFAQSSYNEQFF
NA	TRBV5-5	TRBJ1-4	NA	TGTGCCAGCAGGCGAAATTCTCCTAATGAAAAACTGTTTTTT	CASRRNSPNEKLFF
NA	TRBV19	TRBJ1-1	NA	TGTGCCAGTAGTATATCGGAGATGAACACTGAAGCTTTCTTT	CASSISEMNTEAFF
TRBD2	TRBV4-1	TRBJ2-3	NA	TGCGCCAGCAGCCAAGGGGGGGGAGATACGCAGTATTTT	CASSQGGGDTQYF
NA	TRBV5-1	TRBJ1-1	NA	TGCGCCAGCAGCTACTCCCCGGGGGGCGCTGAAGCTTTCTTT	CASSYSPGGAEAFF
TRBD1	TRBV9	TRBJ1-3	NA	TGTGCCAGCAGCGTAGGACAGGGAATTTTGAACACCATATATTTT	CASSVGQGILNTIYF
TRBD1	TRBV4-1	TRBJ1-1	NA	TGCGCCAGCAGCCAAACCAGGGGGTATACTGAAGCTTTCTTT	CASSQTRGYTEAFF
TRBD1	TRBV3-1/TRBV3-2	TRBJ1-2	NA	TGTGCCAGCAGCATAACAGGGGCTAAGAACTATGGCTACACCTTC	CASSITGAKNYGYTF
NA	TRBV3-1/TRBV3-2	TRBJ2-4	NA	TGTGCCAGCAGCCAAGGACTTGTAGCCAAAAACATTCAGTACTTC	CASSQGLVAKNIQYF
TRBD2	TRBV4-2	TRBJ2-1	NA	TGTGCCAGCAGCCTTCAAACTAGCGGGGGGTACAATGAGCAGTTCTTC	CASSLQTSGGYNEQFF
NA	TRBV5-5	TRBJ2-7	NA	TGTGCCAGTAGCCCCCATGCAGGCGAGCAGTACTTC	CASSPHAGEQYF
NA	TRBV7-9	TRBJ1-1	NA	TGTGCCAGCAGCCCCTCAGGGGCCTCGAACACTGAAGCTTTCTTT	CASSPSGASNTEAFF
NA	TRBV5-1	TRBJ1-2	NA	TGCGCCAGCAGCTTGGATGGGGGGGATAGAGGCGGCTACACCTTC	CASSLDGGDRGGYTF
TRBD2	TRBV5-1	TRBJ2-2	NA	TGCGCCAGCAGCTTGTCGGGTGTCGCGGGGGCCGGGGAGCTGTTTTTT	CASSLSGVAGAGELFF